The next 18 T cell receptor beta chains were all read from a single sample in a study of response to subunit inactivated influenza vaccine. A single record per CDR3 protein comes from TCRdb applying MiXCR to the RT-PCR reads. The sample lists more than 550,000 distinct CDR3 sequences, 11% occurring once. This sample also appeared in a second study, on T cells expressing NK-cell markers. This second study notes: Synthesis of TCR beta cDNA relied on 5'RACE template switching carrying UMIs.

This specimen consisted of PBMCs from blood, obtained on the day of vaccination. Every receptor here comes from a man in his fifties who received an inactivated influenza vaccine.

This clonotype has ten or more counts. J is TRBJ2-7 and V is TRBV12-3 or TRBV12-4; no clear D gene. CDR3 length: 14 amino acids. V lost 1 base, J lost 2 bases, and 9 bases lay in between. The CDR3 DNA reads TGTGCCAGCAGTTTAGGAACTCAGACCTACGAGCAGTACTTC. Its translation: CASSLGTQTYEQYF.

This clonotype was seen more than once but under ten times. The chain couples TRBV28 to TRBJ2-7, with no clear D. The CDR3 extends over 13 amino acids. CDR1 MDHEN and CDR2 SYDVKM come from the germline V gene. V gave up 1 base and J gave up 7 bases, with 11 bases separating them. CDR3 coding DNA: TGTGCCAGCAGTTTATTGGCCCTACCGGAGCAGTACTTC. As protein: CASSLLALPEQYF.

This clonotype was detected a few times. The chain employs TRBV5-1 and TRBJ2-3; 9 nucleotides line up with TRBD2. V dropped 7 bases and J dropped 6; count of bases not matched to a gene: 6. Germline V gene lookup returns CDR1 SGHRS and CDR2 YFSETQ. This CDR3 comprises 13 residues. The CDR3 region is CASWQRGADTQYF. CDR3 nucleotide sequence: TGCGCCAGCTGGCAGCGGGGGGCGGATACGCAGTATTTT.

This clonotype was seen a few times. The chain couples TRBV7-2 to TRBJ2-7; the match to TRBD1 covers 8 bases. The CDR3 loop spans 16 amino acids. Trimming at V came to 5 bases and at J to 2 bases, leaving 11 bases not matched to a gene. Germline CDR1 SGHTA, CDR2 FQGNSA. The CDR3 sequence: CASSESLTGATYEQYF. In nucleotides, the CDR3 is TGTGCCAGCAGCGAGAGCTTGACAGGGGCTACCTACGAGCAGTACTTC.

This clonotype was seen only a few times. The J gene is TRBJ2-3, the V gene TRBV5-1; D unresolved. Germline V gene sequence: CDR1 SGHRS, CDR2 YFSETQ. The ends were cut back, 2 bases at V and 2 bases at J, with 9 bases in the middle. The CDR3 consists of 14 residues. The CDR3 spells CASSFSHPTDTQYF. The CDR3 DNA reads TGCGCCAGCAGCTTTTCACACCCCACAGATACGCAGTATTTT. Based on the CDR3 plus reference TRBV5-1 and TRBJ2-3, the full variable domain is KAGVTQTPRYLIKTRGQQVTLSCSPISGHRSVSWYQQTPGQGLQFLFEYFSETQRNKGNFPGRFSGRQFSNSRSEMNVSTLELGDSALYLCASSFSHPTDTQYFGPGTRLTVL.

This clonotype was observed at least ten times. The chain recombines TRBV6-2 or TRBV6-3 with TRBJ2-5; weak D call: TRBD2 (6 bases). CDR1 MNHEY and CDR2 SVGEGT come from the germline V gene. The ends were cut back, 6 bases at V and 5 bases at J, with 13 bases in the middle. The CDR3 is made up of 13 amino acids. The CDR3 reads CASSRLVLETQYF. The CDR3, as DNA: TGTGCCAGCAGCCGACTAGTCTTGGAGACCCAGTACTTC.

The chain uses TRBV12-3 or TRBV12-4 and TRBJ2-3, with TRBD1 matching over 10 bases. CDR3 length equals 15 residues. The junction had 5 bases not matched to a gene; V was cut back by 6 bases and J by 2 bases. The CDR3, as DNA: TGTGCCAGCAGGCCGGGACAGGGGCACACAGATACGCAGTATTTT. It specifies CASRPGQGHTDTQYF.

In this sample, this clonotype turned up a few times. The chain couples TRBV29-1 to TRBJ1-1; D might be TRBD1 (5 bases). The CDR3 sequence is 11 residues long. Trimming took 4 bases from V and 11 from J, leaving 14 bases between them. From germline, CDR1 is SQVTM and CDR2 ANQGSEA. The CDR3 region is CSVVGSKGAFF. The CDR3 nucleotides read TGCAGCGTTGTGGGGAGTAAGGGGGCTTTCTTT.

The table lists this clonotype with many counts. At one end, the junction sequence differs from germline, possibly due to a read error. This sequence joins TRBV5-1 and TRBJ2-7; the match to TRBD1 covers 9 bases. This CDR3 is built from 14 residues. Germline values: CDR1 SGHRS, CDR2 YFSETQ. The CDR3 DNA reads as TGTGCCAGCAGCTCGGGACAGGGATGGTACGAGCAGTACTTC. Encoded protein: CASSSGQGWYEQYF.

The J gene is TRBJ2-7, the V gene TRBV20-1; 8 bases line up with TRBD1. Germline CDR1 reads DFQATT; CDR2 reads SNEGSKA (reference sequence). Trimming took 0 bases from V and 6 from J; bases not matched to a gene: 10. The CDR3 contains 15 residues. The chain's CDR3 is CSARDYRGSTFEQYF. Written as DNA, the CDR3 is TGCAGTGCTAGAGATTACAGGGGGAGTACGTTCGAGCAGTACTTC.

This clonotype has more than one count but fewer than ten. V is TRBV10-3 and J is TRBJ2-5, with 8 bases aligning to TRBD1. J was trimmed by 2 bases and V by 10 bases; bases with no gene match: 15. The germline V gene has CDR1 ENHRY and CDR2 SYGVKD. The CDR3 is made up of 16 amino acids. The CDR3, as DNA: TGTGCCACCACCGGGACAGGACTGGGGCGTCAAGAGACCCAGTACTTC. It specifies CATTGTGLGRQETQYF.

V and J are TRBV12-3 or TRBV12-4 and TRBJ2-5; D may correspond to TRBD1 or TRBD2 (5 bases each). Trimming took off 2 bases at V and 7 bases at J, with 14 bases between the two ends. The length of the CDR3 is 14 residues. CDR3 protein: CASSLRRDAGTQYF. The CDR3, as DNA: TGTGCCAGCAGTTTAAGACGGGACGCGGGGACCCAGTACTTC.

This clonotype came up many times. The chain is built from TRBV15 and TRBJ2-7; D not certain. V gave up 5 bases and J gave up 0 bases, with 11 bases separating them. Germline V gene data show CDR1 as LNHNV and CDR2 as YYDKDF (reference sequence). The CDR3 extends over 14 amino acids. Written as DNA, the CDR3 is TGTGCCACCAGCGGCGTATGGAGCTCCTACGAGCAGTACTTC. It is translated as CATSGVWSSYEQYF.

The J gene is TRBJ2-1, the V gene TRBV27, with no clear D. V shed 6 bases and J shed 4 bases, with 13 bases lying between them. The CDR3 is 14 amino acids. Germline-derived CDR1 and CDR2 are MNHEY and SMNVEV (reference sequence). In nucleotides, the CDR3 is TGTGCCAGCAGGTATAGTGGATCGTACAATGAGCAGTTCTTC. It translates to CASRYSGSYNEQFF.

This clonotype showed up just a few times. The chain carries TRBV7-2 and TRBJ2-3; D may be TRBD1 (5 bases). The CDR3 totals 17 residues. Germline V gene data show CDR1 as SGHTA and CDR2 as FQGNSA. V lost 3 bases and J lost 1, with 17 bases in between. The CDR3 loop is CASSFYQGPPRTDTQYF. As DNA, the CDR3 is TGTGCCAGCAGCTTCTATCAGGGTCCGCCGCGCACAGATACGCAGTATTTT. Based on the CDR3 plus reference TRBV7-2 and TRBJ2-3, the full variable domain is GAGVSQSPSNKVTEKGKDVELRCDPISGHTALYWYRQSLGQGLEFLIYFQGNSAPDKSGLPSDRFSAERTGGSVSTLTIQRTQQEDSAVYLCASSFYQGPPRTDTQYFGPGTRLTVL.

This clonotype was observed many times. V gene TRBV12-3 or TRBV12-4 combines with J gene TRBJ2-5; 7 bases fit TRBD1. The CDR3 totals 14 residues. V lost 5 bases, J lost 5 bases, and 8 bases stayed unmatched. CDR3 sequence (DNA): TGTGCCAGCAGTCGAGGGACAGCCAGCGAGACCCAGTACTTC. It translates to CASSRGTASETQYF.

This clonotype was detected only a few times. The gene calls are TRBV5-1 and TRBJ2-7, with D possibly being TRBD1 (5 bases). Trimming stripped 5 bases from V and 2 bases from J, with 11 bases between. The length of the CDR3 is 13 residues. Germline values: CDR1 SGHRS, CDR2 YFSETQ. This CDR3 is CASSSDRPYEQYF. The CDR3 nucleotides are TGCGCCAGCAGTTCCGACAGACCCTACGAGCAGTACTTC.

This clonotype occurred a few times. The genes are TRBV20-1 and TRBJ2-2; TRBD1 might be the D (5 bases). The CDR3 sequence is 13 residues long. Germline assignment: CDR1 DFQATT and CDR2 SNEGSKA (reference sequence). V was clipped by 3 bases and J by 7 bases, with 12 bases between them. The chain's CDR3 is CSARRQGNGELFF. For the CDR3, the DNA is TGCAGTGCTAGGCGGCAGGGTAACGGGGAGCTGTTTTTT.